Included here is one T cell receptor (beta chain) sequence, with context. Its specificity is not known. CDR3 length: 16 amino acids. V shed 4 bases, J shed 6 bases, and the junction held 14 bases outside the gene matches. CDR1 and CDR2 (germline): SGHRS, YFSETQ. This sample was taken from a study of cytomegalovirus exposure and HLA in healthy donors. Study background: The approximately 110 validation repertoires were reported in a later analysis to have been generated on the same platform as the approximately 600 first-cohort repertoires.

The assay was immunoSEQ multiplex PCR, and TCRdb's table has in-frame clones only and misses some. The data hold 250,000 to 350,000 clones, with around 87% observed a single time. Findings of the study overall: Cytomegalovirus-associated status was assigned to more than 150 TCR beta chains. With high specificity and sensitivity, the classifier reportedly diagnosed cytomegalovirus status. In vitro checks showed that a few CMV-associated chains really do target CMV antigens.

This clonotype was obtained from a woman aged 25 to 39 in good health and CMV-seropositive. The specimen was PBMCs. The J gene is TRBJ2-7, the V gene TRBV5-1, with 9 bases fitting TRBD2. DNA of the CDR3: TGCGCCAGCAGCCAAGGTAGCGGGGGCGCATTCACCGAGCAGTACTTC. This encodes CASSQGSGGAFTEQYF. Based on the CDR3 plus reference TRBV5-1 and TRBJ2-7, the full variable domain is KAGVTQTPRYLIKTRGQQVTLSCSPISGHRSVSWYQQTPGQGLQFLFEYFSETQRNKGNFPGRFSGRQFSNSRSEMNVSTLELGDSALYLCASSQGSGGAFTEQYFGPGTRLTVT.